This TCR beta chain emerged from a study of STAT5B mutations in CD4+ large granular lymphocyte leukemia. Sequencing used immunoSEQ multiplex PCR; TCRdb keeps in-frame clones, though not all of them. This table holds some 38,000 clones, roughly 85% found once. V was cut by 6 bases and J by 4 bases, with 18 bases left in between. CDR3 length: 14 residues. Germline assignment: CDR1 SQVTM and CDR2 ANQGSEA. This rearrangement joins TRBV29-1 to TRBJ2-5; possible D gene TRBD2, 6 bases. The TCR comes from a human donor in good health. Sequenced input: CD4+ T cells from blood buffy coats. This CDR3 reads CSVDEDPSAETQYF. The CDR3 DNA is TGCAGCGTGGACGAAGATCCTAGCGCAGAGACCCAGTACTTC.